This paragraph reports one TCR beta chain. Per the original methods: Amplification of reference gene primers provided the estimated nucleated cell counts. Using immunoSEQ multiplex PCR, the repertoire was profiled, and TCRdb retains in-frame clones only, with some absent. The DNA gave D and trimming, while V, J and clone size come from that table. The table has about 140,000 clones, roughly 87% seen once. This sample is drawn from a study of blood T cell repertoires in COVID-19. About the study: The United States, Italy and Spain were the sources of the acute and convalescent COVID-19 samples.

V was pared by 6 bases and J by 5 bases, with 10 bases between. This CDR3 comprises 12 residues. The TCR was taken from a woman between 50 and 59 years old with acute or convalescent COVID-19. Sequences were obtained from peripheral blood. This chain uses TRBV12-3 or TRBV12-4 with TRBJ1-1; D is possibly TRBD1 (6 bases). CDR3 DNA: TGTGCCAGCAGCCGAGGGGGAACTGAAGCTTTCTTT. It translates to CASSRGGTEAFF.